Listed below are T cell receptor beta chains from one sample, sequenced in a study of cytomegalovirus exposure and HLA in healthy donors. Method: immunoSEQ multiplex PCR; TCRdb's copy keeps in-frame clones and lacks some. Among 250,000 to 300,000 clones listed, almost 90% were seen once. The sequenced sample consisted of PBMCs. The receptors originated from a woman under 30 in good health and CMV-seronegative. Both conserved end residues are part of each CDR3. The D gene is left open where the match is weak. A row's size may be missing; if present it is once, few, many or a size class.

v_call	j_call	d_call	clone_size	cdr3_aa	cdr3_nt
TRBV7-9	TRBJ1-6	.	.	CASSLKGLADSSYNSPLHF	TGTGCCAGCAGCTTAAAGGGGTTGGCAGACAGCTCCTATAATTCACCCCTCCACTTT
TRBV19	TRBJ1-1	.	.	CASSPRGGTEAFF	TGTGCCAGTAGTCCCCGGGGGGGCACTGAAGCTTTCTTT
TRBV7-2	TRBJ2-5	.	.	CASSLYQETQYF	TGTGCCAGCAGCTTATATCAAGAGACCCAGTACTTC
TRBV5-1	TRBJ1-5	.	.	CASRQGSNQPQHF	TGCGCCAGCAGGCAGGGAAGCAATCAGCCCCAGCATTTT
TRBV28	TRBJ2-2	.	.	CASSPTGLNAGELFF	TGTGCCAGCAGCCCGACAGGATTGAACGCCGGGGAGCTGTTTTTT
TRBV18	TRBJ1-5	.	few	CASSTREGTQPQHF	TGTGCCAGCTCTACCAGGGAGGGGACTCAGCCCCAGCATTTT
TRBV4-1	TRBJ2-1	.	once	CASSQVGLGSSYNEQFF	TGCGCCAGCAGCCAAGTGGGTTTGGGGAGCTCCTACAATGAGCAGTTCTTC
TRBV5-6	TRBJ1-3	TRBD1	.	CASSLVTGGNGNTIYF	TGTGCCAGCAGCTTGGTTACAGGGGGCAATGGAAACACCATATATTTT
TRBV28	TRBJ1-2	TRBD1	.	CASSLDRGNGYTF	TGTGCCAGCAGCTTAGACAGGGGAAATGGCTACACCTTC
TRBV7-9	TRBJ2-2	TRBD2	.	CASSASGAYTGELFF	TGTGCCAGCAGCGCCAGCGGGGCCTACACCGGGGAGCTGTTTTTT
TRBV4-2	TRBJ2-2	TRBD2	.	CASSQDRSGANTGELFF	TGTGCCAGCAGCCAAGATCGTAGCGGGGCGAACACCGGGGAGCTGTTTTTT
TRBV6-5	TRBJ1-2	.	.	CASFGRGGGYTF	TGTGCCAGCTTTGGCAGGGGCGGTGGCTACACCTTC
TRBV9	TRBJ1-2	.	.	CASSVDNRLHGYTF	TGTGCCAGCAGCGTAGATAACAGGCTACATGGCTACACCTTC
TRBV29-1	TRBJ1-2	.	.	CSVEDLGRAGEDGYTF	TGCAGCGTTGAAGATCTAGGAAGGGCTGGGGAGGATGGCTACACCTTC
TRBV10-2	TRBJ1-5	.	.	CASSETGFSNQPQHF	TGCGCCAGCAGTGAAACAGGGTTTAGCAATCAGCCCCAGCATTTT
TRBV14	TRBJ1-1	TRBD1	.	CASSQRGLGTEAFF	TGTGCCAGCAGCCAAAGGGGGCTTGGCACTGAAGCTTTCTTT
TRBV5-8	TRBJ1-6	.	few	CASSLFGDSPLHF	TGTGCCAGCAGCTTGTTCGGTGATTCACCCCTCCACTTT
TRBV19	TRBJ2-3	.	.	CASSIGQLQDTQYF	TGTGCCAGTAGTATAGGACAGTTGCAAGATACGCAGTATTTT
TRBV6-6	TRBJ1-1	TRBD1	.	CASSYLRTGTTEAFF	TGTGCCAGCAGTTATCTCCGGACAGGGACCACTGAAGCTTTCTTT
TRBV19	TRBJ2-2	.	once	CASSIQGGGTGELFF	TGTGCCAGTAGTATACAGGGTGGCGGCACCGGGGAGCTGTTTTTT
TRBV27	TRBJ1-1	.	.	CASSSGLLNTEAFF	TGTGCCAGCAGTTCGGGACTTTTGAACACTGAAGCTTTCTTT
TRBV5-1	TRBJ2-7	TRBD2	.	CASFTEPPAGGLSGEQYF	TGCGCCAGCTTCACCGAGCCTCCAGCGGGGGGGCTTAGCGGCGAGCAGTACTTC
TRBV6-5	TRBJ2-7	.	.	CASNKQVRVDEQYF	TGTGCCAGCAATAAACAGGTGCGCGTGGACGAGCAGTACTTC
TRBV29-1	TRBJ2-1	.	.	CSVVGQGYYDEQFF	TGCAGCGTTGTGGGTCAGGGTTATTACGATGAGCAGTTCTTC
TRBV28	TRBJ2-5	TRBD2	once	CASSPAGGPFSETQYF	TGTGCCAGCAGTCCAGCGGGGGGGCCTTTCTCGGAGACCCAGTACTTC
TRBV4-3	TRBJ2-3	TRBD2	.	CASSQVAGGNVDTQYF	TGCGCCAGCAGCCAAGTAGCGGGGGGGAATGTAGATACGCAGTATTTT
TRBV5-1	TRBJ2-2	.	.	CASSLGRAGGRGELFF	TGCGCCAGCAGCTTGGGCAGGGCTGGAGGGCGCGGGGAGCTGTTTTTT
TRBV5-1	TRBJ2-5	TRBD1	.	CASSLGDSQETQYF	TGCGCCAGCAGCTTGGGGGACAGCCAAGAGACCCAGTACTTC
TRBV28	TRBJ2-3	TRBD2	.	CASATGTRQYF	TGTGCCAGCGCCACCGGGACTAGGCAGTATTTT
TRBV28	TRBJ2-7	.	few	CASGLLTSYEQYF	TGTGCCAGCGGATTACTAACTAGTTACGAGCAGTACTTC
TRBV5-1	TRBJ2-5	TRBD2	.	CASSSGGAETQYF	TGCGCCAGCAGTAGCGGGGGGGCCGAGACCCAGTACTTC
TRBV18	TRBJ1-2	.	.	CASSAGHGYTF	TGTGCCAGCTCCGCGGGGCACGGCTACACCTTC
TRBV4-1	TRBJ2-5	.	.	CASSSGETQYF	TGCGCCAGCAGCTCCGGGGAGACCCAGTACTTC
TRBV19	TRBJ2-2	TRBD1	.	CASSITGVGTGELFF	TGTGCCAGTAGTATTACAGGGGTTGGCACCGGGGAGCTGTTTTTT
TRBV19	TRBJ2-1	.	.	CASRENTHYNEQFF	TGTGCCAGTAGGGAGAATACACACTACAATGAGCAGTTCTTC
TRBV11-2	TRBJ2-1	.	.	CASRPTYGSNNEQFF	TGTGCCAGCAGGCCCACTTACGGGAGTAACAATGAGCAGTTCTTC
TRBV27	TRBJ2-2	.	.	CASSLFQVRDAGELFF	TGTGCCAGCAGTTTATTTCAGGTCAGGGATGCCGGGGAGCTGTTTTTT
TRBV18	TRBJ2-1	TRBD1	.	CASSRSGTGSNEQFF	TGTGCCAGCTCGCGTTCCGGGACAGGGTCGAATGAGCAGTTCTTC
TRBV30	TRBJ1-2	TRBD1	.	CAWIGTGVYGYTF	TGTGCCTGGATTGGGACAGGGGTTTATGGCTACACCTTC
TRBV7-3	TRBJ2-3	.	.	CASSSRGAGSTDTQYF	TGTGCCAGCAGCTCCCGGGGGGCGGGTTCCACAGATACGCAGTATTTT